Listed here are 19 T cell receptor beta chains from one sample, sequenced in a study of shared clonotypes between healthy human individuals. Naive CD8 cells, CD45RO-negative and positively selected for CCR7, excluded terminally differentiated effector memory CD45RA+ cells. Measured with immunoSEQ multiplex PCR; TCRdb has only the in-frame clones, and not every one. Of nearly 2 million clones listed, approximately 94% were seen once; the top ten hold 1.2%. Specimen: naive CD8+ T cells sorted from blood. The receptors were sampled from a man younger than 35 in good health.

The sample holds one count of this clone. This chain links TRBV11-2 with TRBJ2-7, with TRBD2 identical over 7 bases. After removal of 3 bases from V and 2 bases from J, the junction contained 4 bases not matched to a gene. Germline V gene lookup returns CDR1 SGHAT and CDR2 FQNNGV. The CDR3 has 14 amino acids. CDR3 residues: CASSFSGPPYEQYF. CDR3 sequence (DNA): TGTGCCAGCAGCTTTAGCGGGCCCCCCTACGAGCAGTACTTC. Full variable domain (rest looked up from reference TRBV11-2 and TRBJ2-7): EAGVAQSPRYKIIEKRQSVAFWCNPISGHATLYWYQQILGQGPKLLIQFQNNGVVDDSQLPKDRFSAERLKGVDSTLKIQPAKLEDSAVYLCASSFSGPPYEQYFGPGTRLTVT.

V usage is TRBV7-6 and J usage is TRBJ2-2, with D unclear. V lost 1 base and J 0 bases, leaving 9 bases between the germline ends. Looked up from germline, CDR1 is SGHVS and CDR2 is FNYEAQ. This CDR3 has 16 amino acids. As DNA, the CDR3 is TGTGCCAGCAGCTTAGAGGCGGAGACGAACACCGGGGAGCTGTTTTTT. Translated, it gives CASSLEAETNTGELFF.

CDR3 loop: CAEGQGIGYEQYF. The CDR3 DNA reads as TGTGCCGAGGGGCAGGGGATAGGCTACGAGCAGTACTTC. The chain employs TRBV7-9 and TRBJ2-7; a possible D gene is TRBD1 (6 bases). Germline V gives CDR1 SEHNR, CDR2 FQNEAQ (reference sequence). This CDR3 is built from 13 residues. V lost 11 bases to trimming and J lost 3 bases, with 17 bases between them.

The rearrangement links TRBV7-9 to TRBJ2-7; possibly TRBD1 or TRBD2 for D (6 bases each). The CDR3 contains 13 residues. CDR1 is SEHNR and CDR2 is FQNEAQ in the germline V gene (reference sequence). Trimming removed 5 bases at V and 6 bases at J, with 14 bases between. CDR3: CASSPGGTFEQYF. The CDR3 region has the DNA TGTGCCAGCAGCCCCGGGGGCACGTTCGAGCAGTACTTC.

Points on this clone: Other DNA sequences in this sample translate to the same CDR3. The chain employs TRBV6-5 and TRBJ1-2; tentative D call: TRBD1 (6 bases). Germline values: CDR1 MNHEY, CDR2 SVGAGI. Trimming took off 5 bases at V and 8 bases at J, with 18 bases between the two ends. The CDR3 spans 14 residues. CDR3 sequence: CASSPTGEGGGYTF. CDR3 nucleotide sequence: TGTGCCAGCAGTCCGACGGGGGAAGGGGGAGGCTACACCTTC.

This rearrangement joins TRBV5-6 to TRBJ1-2; 8 bases are shared with TRBD1. V lost 4 bases and J lost 9; bases outside the gene matches: 8. The V gene's germline CDR1 is SGHDT and CDR2 YYEEEE. The CDR3 covers 13 residues. The CDR3 DNA follows: TGTGCCAGCAGCCCGTCAGGGGGCAAGAGCTACACCTTC. The encoded protein is CASSPSGGKSYTF. The complete variable domain, with remaining parts taken from reference TRBV5-6 and TRBJ1-2, reads DAGVTQSPTHLIKTRGQQVTLRCSPKSGHDTVSWYQQALGQGPQFIFQYYEEEERQRGNFPDRFSGHQFPNYSSELNVNALLLGDSALYLCASSPSGGKSYTFGSGTRLTVV.

There are a few counts of this clone. This chain joins TRBV28 and TRBJ1-6; tentatively, D is TRBD1 (5 bases). Trimming left V 4 bases short and J 10 bases short, with 17 bases between. The germline CDR1 and CDR2 sequences are MDHEN and SYDVKM. This CDR3 is 15 amino acids long. For the CDR3, the DNA is TGTGCCAGCAGTTCCACCTTGACAGTGGAGTCACCCCTCCACTTT. Translation: CASSSTLTVESPLHF.

The gene calls are TRBV27 and TRBJ1-6; TRBD1 might be the D (6 bases). CDR1 and CDR2 (germline): MNHEY, SMNVEV (reference sequence). This CDR3 region has 14 residues. V was trimmed by 7 bases and J by 10 bases, leaving 17 bases between them. Here the CDR3 DNA reads TGTGCCAGCACCTTTGGGGGGGGGCGGTCACCCCTCCACTTT. Translated, it gives CASTFGGGRSPLHF.

V and J are TRBV25-1 and TRBJ1-6, with TRBD1 as a possible D gene (6 bases). Deletions cut 4 bases from V and 11 bases from J, with 9 bases between. CDR1 is MGHDK and CDR2 is SYGVNS in the germline V gene. This CDR3 has 12 residues. For the CDR3, the DNA is TGTGCCAGCAGTGTAACAGGGACACCCCTCCACTTT. Protein product: CASSVTGTPLHF.

There are a few counts of this clone. The gene calls are TRBV25-1 and TRBJ1-2; D may be TRBD1 (6 bases). Trimming cost V 7 bases and J 3 bases, with 12 bases left between them. CDR1 is MGHDK and CDR2 is SYGVNS in the germline V gene. CDR3 length equals 13 residues. The DNA for the CDR3 is TGTGCCAGCATCGAGCCAGGGGACTATGGCTACACCTTC. Protein product: CASIEPGDYGYTF.

As for this clone: The same CDR3 can be traced to other DNA sequences in this sample. This chain connects TRBV7-9 to TRBJ2-7; no reliable D call. The CDR3 consists of 12 residues. The V and J ends lost 4 bases and 0 bases respectively, with 4 bases between them. Germline assignment: CDR1 SEHNR and CDR2 FQNEAQ (reference sequence). The CDR3 region has the DNA TGTGCCAGCAGCTCCCTCTCCTACGAGCAGTACTTC. This sequence encodes CASSSLSYEQYF.

This chain uses TRBV7-9 with TRBJ2-7; D gene ambiguous. V gave up 0 bases and J gave up 5 bases, with 5 bases separating them. Germline CDR1 SEHNR, CDR2 FQNEAQ (reference sequence). This CDR3 is 12 amino acids long. As DNA, the CDR3 is TGTGCCAGCAGCTTAGCGTGGCACGAGCAGTACTTC. Protein sequence: CASSLAWHEQYF.

V usage is TRBV27 and J usage is TRBJ2-5; D is possibly TRBD1 (5 bases). The V gene lost 2 bases and the J gene lost 5 bases, with 12 bases spanning the gap. Germline V gene data show CDR1 as MNHEY and CDR2 as SMNVEV (reference sequence). The CDR3 extends over 14 amino acids. DNA of the CDR3: TGTGCCAGCAGTTTAAGGCAGGGAACGGAGACCCAGTACTTC. This encodes CASSLRQGTETQYF.

V usage is TRBV19 and J usage is TRBJ2-3; 11 bases agree with TRBD2. The CDR3 consists of 15 residues. Germline lookup yields CDR1 LNHDA and CDR2 SQIVND (reference sequence). Trimming removed 3 bases from V and 5 bases from J; junction bases left unmatched: 4. CDR3 DNA: TGTGCCAGTAGTATTAGCGGGGGGGCGGGAGATACGCAGTATTTT. Residues: CASSISGGAGDTQYF.

This chain links TRBV11-2 with TRBJ1-3; no definite D call. The CDR3 has 15 amino acids. Germline CDR1 and CDR2: SGHAT and FQNNGV. V lost 5 bases to trimming and J lost 2 bases, with 13 bases between them. CDR3 bases: TGTGCCAGCAGCCCGATTTCTGGTACTGGAAACACCATATATTTT. As protein: CASSPISGTGNTIYF.

The V gene is TRBV19, the J gene TRBJ2-7; D uncertain. The CDR3 is 16 amino acids. V was cut by 0 bases and J by 0 bases, with 12 bases left in between. Germline CDR1 LNHDA, CDR2 SQIVND (reference sequence). CDR3 protein: CASSIESTLSSYEQYF. Here the CDR3 DNA reads TGTGCCAGTAGTATAGAAAGCACCTTGTCCTCCTACGAGCAGTACTTC.

The V and J genes are TRBV4-1 and TRBJ2-1; the match to TRBD1 covers 9 bases. CDR3 size: 14 residues. V lost 8 bases to trimming and J lost 7 bases; unmatched junction nucleotides: 9. Per the germline V gene, CDR1 is MGHRA and CDR2 is YSYEKL. The CDR3 is CASSDRDRANEQFF. CDR3 coding DNA: TGCGCCAGCTCTGACCGGGACAGGGCAAATGAGCAGTTCTTC.

This chain connects TRBV9 to TRBJ2-5; 7 positions agree with TRBD2. This CDR3 has 15 residues. The V segment lost 0 bases and the J segment 6 bases; nucleotides outside the gene matches: 8. CDR1 and CDR2 from the germline V gene are SGDLS and YYNGEE. CDR3 sequence: CASSVDGLGPQTQYF. In DNA form, the CDR3 reads TGTGCCAGCAGCGTAGATGGACTAGGTCCCCAGACCCAGTACTTC.

The CDR3 DNA is TGTGCCAGCAGCCGAGACAGTTACTTCACAGATACGCAGTATTTT. It specifies CASSRDSYFTDTQYF. This rearrangement joins TRBV27 to TRBJ2-3; D perhaps matches TRBD1 (5 bases). Per germline, CDR1 MNHEY and CDR2 SMNVEV (reference sequence). This CDR3 region has 15 residues. Between the trimmed V and J ends, which lost 6 bases and 2 bases, there was a span of 15 bases.